This is a list of T cell receptor beta chains from one sample in a study of CD8+ T cells in alopecia areata. Measured with immunoSEQ multiplex PCR; TCRdb has only the in-frame clones, and not every one. The sample lists roughly 150,000 clones; about three fifths were seen once. Sequencing was carried out using CD4+ T cells sorted from blood. The receptors were sampled from a human donor in good health. CDR3s include the opening cysteine and the closing phenylalanine or tryptophan. The order of the fields is J gene, clone size, D gene, V gene, CDR3 DNA, CDR3 protein. D genes are given only for firm matches. Size is stated for part of the rows, as once, few or many counts, or as a class when the clone is expanded.

TRBJ1-4	NA	NA	TRBV27	TGTGCCAGCCGGGAGACCGTCGGTCGTGAAAAACTGTTTTTT	CASRETVGREKLFF
TRBJ1-1	few	NA	TRBV29-1	TGCAGTGGACGGGACGCGATGAACACTGAAGCTTTCTTT	CSGRDAMNTEAFF
TRBJ1-2	NA	NA	TRBV4-1	TGCGCCAGCAGCCAAGATGGGGGCAGGGCTCCCTATGGCTACACCTTC	CASSQDGGRAPYGYTF
TRBJ2-7	few	TRBD1	TRBV29-1	TGCACCGCCGGGACAGGGCTCTGCGAGCAGTACTTC	CTAGTGLCEQYF
TRBJ2-5	NA	NA	TRBV13	TGTGCCAGCAGCAAGGGACTCTCTAGGGAGACCCAGTACTTC	CASSKGLSRETQYF
TRBJ2-7	NA	TRBD1	TRBV6-5	TGTGCCAGCAGTTTTTCCGGGACAGGGATCAACGAGCAGTACTTC	CASSFSGTGINEQYF
TRBJ2-1	few	NA	TRBV7-9	TGTGCCAGCAGCCCGATCGGGCCCAATGAGCAGTTCTTC	CASSPIGPNEQFF
TRBJ2-2	NA	NA	TRBV28	TGTGCCAGCAGTTCCACCGGACCTAGGGGCACCGGGGAGCTGTTTTTT	CASSSTGPRGTGELFF
TRBJ1-1	NA	TRBD1	TRBV2	TGTGCACGCACGACAGGGCGAGGATTTAACACTGAAGCTTTCTTT	CARTTGRGFNTEAFF
TRBJ2-7	NA	TRBD2	TRBV25-1	TGTGCCAGCAGCGGAAGGCTAGCGGGCTACGAGCAGTACTTC	CASSGRLAGYEQYF
TRBJ1-5	few	TRBD1	TRBV7-2	TGTGCCAGCAGCCGAACCGGGACAGAAGGACAGCCCCAGCATTTT	CASSRTGTEGQPQHF
TRBJ1-2	few	NA	TRBV28	TGTGCCAGCAGTTTGTCGGGGGTAAATGGCTACACCTTC	CASSLSGVNGYTF
TRBJ2-7	once	NA	TRBV5-1	TGCGCCAGCAGCTCGGGCGATACGGCGTACGAGCAGTACTTC	CASSSGDTAYEQYF
TRBJ2-5	NA	TRBD2	TRBV2	TGTGCCAGCAGTGAAGCTTATTCGGGGGGGGAGACCCAGTACTTC	CASSEAYSGGETQYF
TRBJ2-1	few	NA	TRBV2	TGTGCCAGCAGCGCCTACAATGAGCAGTTCTTC	CASSAYNEQFF
TRBJ2-5	NA	TRBD2	TRBV11-3	TGTGCCAGCAGCTTTAGCGGGGAGACCCAGTACTTC	CASSFSGETQYF
TRBJ1-1	NA	NA	TRBV30	TGTGCCTGGGTACTAAACAGGAACACTGAAGCTTTCTTT	CAWVLNRNTEAFF
TRBJ1-4	few	NA	TRBV23-1	TGCGCCAGCAGTCAATTTTGGGGCGATAATGAAAAACTGTTTTTT	CASSQFWGDNEKLFF
TRBJ2-4	NA	NA	TRBV7-2	TGTGCCAGCAGCTTGACACTGACCGATATCCCCTTCGGCATTCAGTACTTC	CASSLTLTDIPFGIQYF
TRBJ2-5	NA	NA	TRBV15	TGTGCCACCAGCAGAGAGTCGGCCCGGGCGGGGGAGACCCAGTACTTC	CATSRESARAGETQYF
TRBJ1-2	NA	NA	TRBV30	TGTGCTGAAAGGACATCTGCGGGGGGCTACACCTTC	CAERTSAGGYTF
TRBJ1-2	NA	NA	TRBV12-5	TGTGCTAGTGGCCCCCCTGGCCGCCTGTATGGCTACACCTTC	CASGPPGRLYGYTF
TRBJ2-7	NA	NA	TRBV28	TGTGCCAGTGTACGGGAGCACGAGCAGTACTTC	CASVREHEQYF
TRBJ2-2	NA	NA	TRBV30	TGTGCCTGGAGGACAAAGGGGCTTCAGAACACCGGGGAGCTGTTTTTT	CAWRTKGLQNTGELFF
TRBJ1-1	NA	NA	TRBV15	TGTGCCACCAGCAGGGGGGCTTCCGACACTGAAGCTTTCTTT	CATSRGASDTEAFF
TRBJ2-1	NA	TRBD2	TRBV19	TGTGCCAGTAGTCCGAGCGGGAGCTCCTACAATGAGCAGTTCTTC	CASSPSGSSYNEQFF
TRBJ2-7	few	NA	TRBV25-1	TGTGCCAGCAGTCCCCGCGGTCGCTACGAGCAGTACTTC	CASSPRGRYEQYF
TRBJ2-5	NA	TRBD2	TRBV28	TGTGCCAGCGGAACGGGACTAGTGGAGACCCAGTACTTC	CASGTGLVETQYF
TRBJ2-7	NA	NA	TRBV5-1	TGCGCCAGCAGCTTGGACGGCGAGCGGCAGTACTTC	CASSLDGERQYF
TRBJ2-7	NA	NA	TRBV10-2	TGCGCCAGCAGTCGGGACCAAGAGAAGTACTTC	CASSRDQEKYF
TRBJ2-1	few	TRBD1	TRBV29-1	TGCAGCGTTCACCGACAGGGGGGTGAGCAGTTCTTC	CSVHRQGGEQFF
TRBJ2-1	once	NA	TRBV5-1	TGCGCCAGCAGCCCGGTATGGGACTCCTACAATGAGCAGTTCTTC	CASSPVWDSYNEQFF
TRBJ2-7	NA	NA	TRBV5-6	TGTGCCAGCAGCCCTTGGGCAGGGACCGACGAGCAGTACTTC	CASSPWAGTDEQYF
TRBJ2-3	NA	TRBD2	TRBV4-1	TGCGCCAGCGGAGGGCTAGCGGTACGCACAGATACGCAGTATTTT	CASGGLAVRTDTQYF
TRBJ2-2	NA	NA	TRBV13	TGTGCCAGCAGCCCCCGGACTGGGACCGGGGAGCTGTTTTTT	CASSPRTGTGELFF
TRBJ2-3	few	NA	TRBV30	TGTGCCGGCCAGGGCACAGATACGCAGTATTTT	CAGQGTDTQYF
TRBJ1-1	few	NA	TRBV6-5	TGTGCCAGCAGTTACGGTGGGCCGAACACTGAAGCTTTCTTT	CASSYGGPNTEAFF
TRBJ2-7	NA	TRBD2	TRBV6-1	TGTGCCAGCCGGGGGGGACACTCCTACGAGCAGTACTTC	CASRGGHSYEQYF
TRBJ2-1	NA	TRBD2	TRBV2	TGTGCCAGCAGTCCGGGACTATCTGGTGAGCAGTTCTTC	CASSPGLSGEQFF
TRBJ2-5	once	TRBD2	TRBV7-9	TGTGCCAGCAGCTGGGGACTAGCGTCCTTGGAGACCCAGTACTTC	CASSWGLASLETQYF